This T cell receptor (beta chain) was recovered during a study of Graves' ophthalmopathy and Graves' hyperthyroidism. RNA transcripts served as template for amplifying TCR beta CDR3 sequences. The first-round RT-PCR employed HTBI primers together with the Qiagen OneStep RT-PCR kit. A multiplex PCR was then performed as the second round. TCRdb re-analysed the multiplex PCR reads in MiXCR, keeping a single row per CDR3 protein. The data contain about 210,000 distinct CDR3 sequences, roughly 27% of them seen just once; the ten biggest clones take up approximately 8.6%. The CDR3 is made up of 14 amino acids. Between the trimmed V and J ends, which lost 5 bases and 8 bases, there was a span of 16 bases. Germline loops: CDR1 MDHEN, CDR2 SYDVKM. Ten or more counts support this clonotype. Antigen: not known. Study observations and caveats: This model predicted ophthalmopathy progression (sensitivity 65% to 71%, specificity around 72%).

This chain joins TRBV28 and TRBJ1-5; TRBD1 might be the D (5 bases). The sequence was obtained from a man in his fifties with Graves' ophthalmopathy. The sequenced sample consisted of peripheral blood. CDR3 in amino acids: CASSPDNRGEPQHF. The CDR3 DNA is TGTGCCAGCAGTCCCGACAACCGGGGGGAGCCCCAGCATTTT.